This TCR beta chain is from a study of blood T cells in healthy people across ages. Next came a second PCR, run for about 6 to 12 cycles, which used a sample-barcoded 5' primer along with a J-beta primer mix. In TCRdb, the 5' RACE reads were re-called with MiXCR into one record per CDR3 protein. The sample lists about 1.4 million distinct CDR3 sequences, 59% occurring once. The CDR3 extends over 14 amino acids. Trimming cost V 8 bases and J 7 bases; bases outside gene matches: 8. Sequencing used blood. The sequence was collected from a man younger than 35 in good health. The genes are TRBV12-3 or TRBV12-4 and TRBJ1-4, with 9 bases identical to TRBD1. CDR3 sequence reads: CASRDRVRSEKLFF. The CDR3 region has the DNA TGTGCCAGCCGGGACAGGGTTCGGAGTGAAAAACTGTTTTTT.